The 4 T cell receptor beta chains below come from one sample, sequenced in a study of blood T cells in healthy people across ages. A second PCR of 7 to 11 cycles used a sample-barcoded 5' primer and a J-beta primer mix. TCRdb redid the calling of the 5' RACE reads with MiXCR, one entry per CDR3 protein. This table has roughly 1.4 million distinct CDR3 sequences, approximately 63% appearing once. Sequenced material: blood. These receptors originate from a man aged 18 to 29 in good health.

The rearrangement joins TRBV12-3 or TRBV12-4 to TRBJ2-3; 13 positions agree with TRBD2. The V and J ends lost 8 bases and 7 bases, in that order; junction bases with no gene match: 3. This CDR3 is built from 13 residues. CDR3 DNA: TGTGCCAGCGGGACTAGCGGGACTCATACGCAGTATTTT. Translated, it gives CASGTSGTHTQYF.

This clonotype turned up a few times. The CDR3: CASSVSLDYEQYF. The CDR3, as DNA: TGTGCCAGCAGTGTGTCACTAGACTACGAGCAGTACTTC. The chain is built from TRBV2 and TRBJ2-4; perhaps TRBD2 as D (5 bases). The J call may be incorrect, as the DNA end agrees better with TRBJ2-7. Germline CDR1 is SNHLY and CDR2 is FYNNEI. The CDR3 extends over 13 amino acids.

V usage is TRBV20-1 and J usage is TRBJ2-7, with 7 nucleotides matching TRBD1. Germline trimming cut 0 bases from V and 2 bases from J; bases unmatched to any gene: 7. The CDR3 contains 15 residues. Germline V lookup: CDR1 DFQATT, CDR2 SNEGSKA (reference sequence). CDR3 sequence: CSARDFRTGAYEQYF. In nucleotides, the CDR3 is TGCAGTGCTAGAGATTTCAGGACAGGAGCCTACGAGCAGTACTTC.

This clonotype was found a few times. The V gene is TRBV28, the J gene TRBJ2-7; 7 nucleotides line up with TRBD1. The CDR3 runs to 15 residues. Germline V gene lookup returns CDR1 MDHEN and CDR2 SYDVKM. Losses at the gene ends were 4 bases for V and 4 bases for J; bases not matched to a gene: 10. The CDR3 sequence: CASSSFAGGRYEQYF. CDR3 coding DNA: TGTGCCAGCAGTTCGTTTGCAGGGGGAAGGTACGAGCAGTACTTC. The variable domain in full, completed from reference TRBV28 and TRBJ2-7, reads DVKVTQSSRYLVKRTGEKVFLECVQDMDHENMFWYRQDPGLGLRLIYFSYDVKMKEKGDIPEGYSVSREKKERFSLILESASTNQTSMYLCASSSFAGGRYEQYFGPGTRLTVT.